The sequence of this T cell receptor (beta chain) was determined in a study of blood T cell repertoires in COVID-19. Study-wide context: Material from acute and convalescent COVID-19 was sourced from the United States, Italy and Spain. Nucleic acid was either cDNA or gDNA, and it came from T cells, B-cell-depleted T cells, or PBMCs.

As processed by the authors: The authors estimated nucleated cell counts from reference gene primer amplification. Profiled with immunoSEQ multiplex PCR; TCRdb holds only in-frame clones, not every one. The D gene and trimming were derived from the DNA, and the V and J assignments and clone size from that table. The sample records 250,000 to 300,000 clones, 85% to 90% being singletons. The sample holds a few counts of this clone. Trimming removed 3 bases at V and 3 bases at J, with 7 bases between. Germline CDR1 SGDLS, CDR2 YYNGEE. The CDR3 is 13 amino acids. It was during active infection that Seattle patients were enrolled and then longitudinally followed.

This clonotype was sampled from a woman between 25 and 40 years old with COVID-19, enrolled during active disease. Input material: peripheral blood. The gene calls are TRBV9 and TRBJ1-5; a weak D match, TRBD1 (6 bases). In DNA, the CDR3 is TGTGCCAGCAGCGCAGGGGCCAATCAGCCCCAGCATTTT. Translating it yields CASSAGANQPQHF.